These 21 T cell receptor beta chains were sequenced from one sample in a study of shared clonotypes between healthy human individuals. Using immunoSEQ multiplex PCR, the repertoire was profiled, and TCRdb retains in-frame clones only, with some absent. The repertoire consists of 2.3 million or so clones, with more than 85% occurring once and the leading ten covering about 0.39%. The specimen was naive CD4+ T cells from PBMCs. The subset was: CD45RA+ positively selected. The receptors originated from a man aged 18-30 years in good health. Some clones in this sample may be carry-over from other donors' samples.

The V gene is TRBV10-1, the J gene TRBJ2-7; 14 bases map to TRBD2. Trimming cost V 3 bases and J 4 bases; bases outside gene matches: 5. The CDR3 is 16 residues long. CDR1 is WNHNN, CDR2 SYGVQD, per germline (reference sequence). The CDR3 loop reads CASSDPRLAGGYEQYF. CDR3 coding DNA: TGCGCCAGCAGTGACCCCCGACTAGCGGGAGGGTACGAGCAGTACTTC.

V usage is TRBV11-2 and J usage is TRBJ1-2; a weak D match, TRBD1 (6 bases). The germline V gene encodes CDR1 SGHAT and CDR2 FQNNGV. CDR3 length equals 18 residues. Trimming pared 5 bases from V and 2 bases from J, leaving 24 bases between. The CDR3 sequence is CASSNRDTGFRPNYGYTF. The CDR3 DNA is TGTGCCAGCAGCAACCGGGACACCGGTTTTCGTCCCAACTATGGCTACACCTTC.

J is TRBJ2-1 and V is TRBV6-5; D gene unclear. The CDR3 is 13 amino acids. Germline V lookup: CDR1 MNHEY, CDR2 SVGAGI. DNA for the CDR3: TGTGACTCCCTTACCATCTCCTACAATGAGCAGTTCTTC. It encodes CDSLTISYNEQFF.

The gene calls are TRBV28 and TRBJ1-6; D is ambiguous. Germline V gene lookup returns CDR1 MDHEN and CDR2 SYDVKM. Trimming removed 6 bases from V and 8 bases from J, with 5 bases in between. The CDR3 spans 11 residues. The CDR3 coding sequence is TGTGCCAGCAGCGGGGATTCACCCCTCCACTTT. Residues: CASSGDSPLHF.

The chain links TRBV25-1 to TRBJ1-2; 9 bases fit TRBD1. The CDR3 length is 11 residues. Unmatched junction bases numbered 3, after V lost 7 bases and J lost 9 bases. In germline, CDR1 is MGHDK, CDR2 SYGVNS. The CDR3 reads CASTGQGSYTF. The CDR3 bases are TGTGCCAGCACCGGACAGGGGAGCTACACCTTC.

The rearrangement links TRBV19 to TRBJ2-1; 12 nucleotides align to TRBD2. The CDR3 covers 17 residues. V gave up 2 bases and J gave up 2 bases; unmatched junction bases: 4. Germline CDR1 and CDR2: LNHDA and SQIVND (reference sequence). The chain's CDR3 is CASSIQLAGGPYNEQFF. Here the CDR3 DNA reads TGTGCCAGTAGTATACAACTAGCGGGAGGTCCCTACAATGAGCAGTTCTTC.

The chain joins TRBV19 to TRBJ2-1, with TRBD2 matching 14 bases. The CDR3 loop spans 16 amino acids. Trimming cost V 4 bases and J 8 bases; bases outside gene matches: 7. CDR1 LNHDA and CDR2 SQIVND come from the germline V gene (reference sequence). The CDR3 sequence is CASSNVGTSGSHEQFF. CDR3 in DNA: TGTGCCAGTAGTAATGTGGGGACTAGCGGGAGTCATGAGCAGTTCTTC.

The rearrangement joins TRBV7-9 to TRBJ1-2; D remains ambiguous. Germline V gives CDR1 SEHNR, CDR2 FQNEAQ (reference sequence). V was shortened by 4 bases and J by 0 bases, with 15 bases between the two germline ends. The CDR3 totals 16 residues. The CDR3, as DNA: TGTGCCAGCAGCTATTTGCAGGCTTTAGCTAACTATGGCTACACCTTC. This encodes CASSYLQALANYGYTF.

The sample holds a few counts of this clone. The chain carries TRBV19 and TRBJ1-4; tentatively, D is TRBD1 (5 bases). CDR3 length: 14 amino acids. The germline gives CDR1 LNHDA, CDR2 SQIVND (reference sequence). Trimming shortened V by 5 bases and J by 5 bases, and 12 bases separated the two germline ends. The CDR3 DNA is TGTGCCAGTAGTCAGGGTCCGTTGAATGAAAAACTGTTTTTT. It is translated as CASSQGPLNEKLFF.

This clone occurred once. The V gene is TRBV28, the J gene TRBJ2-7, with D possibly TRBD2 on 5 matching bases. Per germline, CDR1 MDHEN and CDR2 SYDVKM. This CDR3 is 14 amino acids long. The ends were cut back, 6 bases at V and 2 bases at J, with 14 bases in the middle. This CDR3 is CASRASLFPYEQYF. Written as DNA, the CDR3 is TGTGCCAGCAGAGCTAGCCTTTTCCCCTACGAGCAGTACTTC. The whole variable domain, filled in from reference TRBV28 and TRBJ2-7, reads DVKVTQSSRYLVKRTGEKVFLECVQDMDHENMFWYRQDPGLGLRLIYFSYDVKMKEKGDIPEGYSVSREKKERFSLILESASTNQTSMYLCASRASLFPYEQYFGPGTRLTVT.

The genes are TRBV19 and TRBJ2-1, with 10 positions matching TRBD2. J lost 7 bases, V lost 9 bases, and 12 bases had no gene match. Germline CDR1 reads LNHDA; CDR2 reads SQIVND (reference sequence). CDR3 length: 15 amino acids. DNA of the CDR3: TGTGCCAGCAACACTCCGAGCGGGAGGGGGAATGAGCAGTTCTTC. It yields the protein CASNTPSGRGNEQFF.

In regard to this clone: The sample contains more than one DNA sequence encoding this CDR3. For the CDR3, the DNA is TGTGCCAGCAGTTTCCGGGGTGAGACCCAGTACTTC. Translated, it gives CASSFRGETQYF. This sequence joins TRBV27 and TRBJ2-5; D is perhaps TRBD2 (5 bases). V lost 3 bases and J 5 bases, leaving 7 bases between the germline ends. The CDR3 is 12 amino acids. CDR1 is MNHEY and CDR2 is SMNVEV in the germline V gene (reference sequence).

The chain's CDR3 is CASSFRKTEAFF. The CDR3 nucleotides read TGTGCCAGCAGTTTCCGGAAAACTGAAGCTTTCTTT. The chain recombines TRBV28 with TRBJ1-1; no definite D call. Germline values: CDR1 MDHEN, CDR2 SYDVKM. Deletions cut 3 bases from V and 5 bases from J, with 7 bases between. The CDR3 extends over 12 amino acids.

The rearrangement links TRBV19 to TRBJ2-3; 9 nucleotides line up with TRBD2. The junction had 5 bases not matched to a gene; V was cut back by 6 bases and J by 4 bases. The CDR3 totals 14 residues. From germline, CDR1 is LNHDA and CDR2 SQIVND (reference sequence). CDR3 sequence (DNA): TGTGCCAGTAGGGGCGGGAGGGCCGCAGATACGCAGTATTTT. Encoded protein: CASRGGRAADTQYF.

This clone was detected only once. CDR3 sequence reads: CASSPFSGSVSRTDTQYF. CDR3 bases: TGTGCCAGCAGCCCTTTTAGCGGGAGTGTCTCCCGCACAGATACGCAGTATTTT. The chain uses TRBV14 and TRBJ2-3, with 9 bases lining up with TRBD2. This CDR3 region has 18 residues. CDR1 and CDR2 from the germline V gene are SGHDN and FVKESK. V was pared by 4 bases and J by 1 base, with 12 bases of the junction left unmatched.

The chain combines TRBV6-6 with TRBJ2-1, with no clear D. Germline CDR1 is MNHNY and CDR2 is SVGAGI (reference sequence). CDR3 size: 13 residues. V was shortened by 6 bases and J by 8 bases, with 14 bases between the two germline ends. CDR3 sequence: CASRIAQGYEQFF. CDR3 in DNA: TGTGCCAGCAGAATAGCCCAAGGGTATGAGCAGTTCTTC.

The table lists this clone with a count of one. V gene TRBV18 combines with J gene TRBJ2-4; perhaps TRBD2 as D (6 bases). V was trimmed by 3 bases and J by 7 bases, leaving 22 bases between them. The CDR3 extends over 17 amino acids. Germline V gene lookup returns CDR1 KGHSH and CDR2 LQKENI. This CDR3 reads CASSPIHGGAMGNIQYF. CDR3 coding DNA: TGTGCCAGCTCACCTATCCACGGAGGGGCTATGGGGAACATTCAGTACTTC.

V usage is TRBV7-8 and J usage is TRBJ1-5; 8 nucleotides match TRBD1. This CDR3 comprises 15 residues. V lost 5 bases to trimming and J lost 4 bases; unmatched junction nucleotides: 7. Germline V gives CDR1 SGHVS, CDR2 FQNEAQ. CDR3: CASSPDRVMNQPQHF. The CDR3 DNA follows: TGTGCCAGCAGCCCGGACAGGGTTATGAATCAGCCCCAGCATTTT. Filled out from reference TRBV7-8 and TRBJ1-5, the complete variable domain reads GAGVSQSPRYKVAKRGQDVALRCDPISGHVSLFWYQQALGQGPEFLTYFQNEAQLDKSGLPSDRFFAERPEGSVSTLKIQRTQQEDSAVYLCASSPDRVMNQPQHFGDGTRLSIL.

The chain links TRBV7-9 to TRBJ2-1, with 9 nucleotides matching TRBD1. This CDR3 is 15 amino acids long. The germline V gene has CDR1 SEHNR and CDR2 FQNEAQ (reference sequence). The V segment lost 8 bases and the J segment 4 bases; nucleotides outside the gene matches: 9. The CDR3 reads CASPPGTGFYNEQFF. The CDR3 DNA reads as TGTGCCAGCCCCCCCGGGACAGGGTTTTACAATGAGCAGTTCTTC.

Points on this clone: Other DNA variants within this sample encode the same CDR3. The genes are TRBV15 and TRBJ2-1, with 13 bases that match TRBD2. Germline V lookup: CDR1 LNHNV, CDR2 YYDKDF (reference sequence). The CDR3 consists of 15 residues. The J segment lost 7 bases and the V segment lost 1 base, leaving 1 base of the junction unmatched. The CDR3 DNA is TGTGCCACCAGCAGAGGGACTAGCGGGAGTAATGAGCAGTTCTTC. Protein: CATSRGTSGSNEQFF.

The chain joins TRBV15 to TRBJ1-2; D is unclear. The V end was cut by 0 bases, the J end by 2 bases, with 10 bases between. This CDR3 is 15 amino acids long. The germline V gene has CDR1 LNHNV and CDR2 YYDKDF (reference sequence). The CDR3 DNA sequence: TGTGCCACCAGCAGAGATCTGGAGGGAAACTATGGCTACACCTTC. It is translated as CATSRDLEGNYGYTF.